The rows below give T cell receptor beta chains drawn from one sample of a study of T cells in localized non-small cell lung cancer. The assay was immunoSEQ multiplex PCR, and TCRdb's table has in-frame clones only and misses some. The data hold tens of thousands of clones, with 86% observed a single time. The sequencing used peripheral blood, collected before any cancer treatment. These receptors were obtained from a woman between 18 and 49 years old with stage III lung adenocarcinoma. CDR3s include the opening cysteine and the closing phenylalanine or tryptophan. A D gene is named only where the DNA matches it firmly. Clone size is not always given. Where it is, it says once, few, many or a class for expanded clones.

J gene	D gene	V gene	clone size	CDR3 DNA	CDR3 protein
TRBJ2-5	NA	TRBV10-1	NA	TGCGCCAGCATCAGCCAAGAGACCCAGTACTTC	CASISQETQYF
TRBJ2-1	NA	TRBV6-5	NA	TGTGCCAGCAGTTATAAGTCGATCTCCTACAATGAGCAGTTCTTC	CASSYKSISYNEQFF
TRBJ1-2	TRBD1	TRBV18	NA	TGTGCCAGCTCACCGACAGGGACAGGGGGCTATGGCTACACCTTC	CASSPTGTGGYGYTF
TRBJ2-4	NA	TRBV19	once	TGTGCCAGTACCGGGACGAACTTTCTAGCCAAAAACATTCAGTACTTC	CASTGTNFLAKNIQYF
TRBJ1-3	NA	TRBV5-1	few	TGCGCCAGCAGCTTGGATGCCTCCCTCGGGGACACCATATATTTT	CASSLDASLGDTIYF
TRBJ1-1	NA	TRBV6-1	NA	TGTGCCAGCAGTGAATCGTGGGGTCCCGGTGAAGCTTTCTTT	CASSESWGPGEAFF
TRBJ2-1	TRBD2	TRBV10-3	NA	TGTGCCATCAGTGGACTAGCGGGGGAGGGTGAGCAGTTCTTC	CAISGLAGEGEQFF
TRBJ2-1	TRBD1	TRBV5-6	NA	TGTGCCAGCAGCTCAATTGGGGACAGCTACAATGAGCAGTTCTTC	CASSSIGDSYNEQFF
TRBJ2-3	TRBD2	TRBV11-2	NA	TGTGCCAGCGGGGAGGGATTTATTTCCACCACAGATACGCAGTATTTT	CASGEGFISTTDTQYF
TRBJ1-1	NA	TRBV27	NA	TGTGCCAGCAGTTTAAGAAGGGGCTCTAACACTGAAGCTTTCTTT	CASSLRRGSNTEAFF
TRBJ2-7	NA	TRBV18	NA	TGTGCCAGCCTACTCGGGCTGGACGGAACCTACGAGCAGTACTTC	CASLLGLDGTYEQYF
TRBJ1-1	NA	TRBV18	NA	TGTGCCAGCTCATCGAGAGACACTGAAGCTTTCTTT	CASSSRDTEAFF
TRBJ2-6	NA	TRBV7-9	NA	TGTGCCAGCAGCTTACGCTGGTCCGGGACTGGGGCCAACGTCCTGACTTTC	CASSLRWSGTGANVLTF
TRBJ1-2	NA	TRBV29-1	few	TGCAGCGTCGGGGTAGGGGGGGGCAACTATGGCTACACCTTC	CSVGVGGGNYGYTF
TRBJ2-6	NA	TRBV11-2	NA	TGTGCCAGCAGCTTAGTCGGACAGTCTGGGGCCAACGTCCTGACTTTC	CASSLVGQSGANVLTF
TRBJ1-2	NA	TRBV18	medium-sized	TGTGCCAGCTCACCTGGGGCAGGCTACCTTGCTAACTATGGCTACACCTTC	CASSPGAGYLANYGYTF
TRBJ1-4	NA	TRBV2	once	TGTGCCAGCAAGTTGACAGTTAAACTGTTTTTT	CASKLTVKLFF
TRBJ1-2	NA	TRBV7-3	NA	TGTGCCAGCAGCTTAAGCGCCGGCCCAAACTATGGCTACACCTTC	CASSLSAGPNYGYTF
TRBJ1-1	NA	TRBV13	few	TGTGCCAGCAGCTTAGTAGGACAGAGAGGCGCGAACACTGAAGCTTTCTTT	CASSLVGQRGANTEAFF
TRBJ2-2	TRBD1	TRBV5-6	NA	TGTGCCAGCAGTTTTCTCCGGGACAGCCTGTTCACCGGGGAGCTGTTTTTT	CASSFLRDSLFTGELFF
TRBJ1-2	TRBD1	TRBV5-4	NA	TGTGCCAGCAGCTCGGACAGGGGGGGGATCGGTGGCTACACCTTC	CASSSDRGGIGGYTF
TRBJ2-1	NA	TRBV6-6	NA	TGTGCCAGCAGGAACAATGAGCAGTTCTTC	CASRNNEQFF
TRBJ1-4	NA	TRBV5-1	NA	TGCGCCAGCAGCTATCAGGGCCCTAATGAAAAACTGTTTTTT	CASSYQGPNEKLFF
TRBJ1-2	TRBD1	TRBV25-1	NA	TGTGCCAGCAGTGTTCCCGGGACAGGGACTCTGTATGGCTACACCTTC	CASSVPGTGTLYGYTF
TRBJ1-1	NA	TRBV14	NA	TGTGCCAGCAGCCATCCCGGGAGCCTGAACACTGAAGCTTTCTTT	CASSHPGSLNTEAFF
TRBJ2-7	NA	TRBV6-1	NA	TGTGCCAGCAGTAAACAGGGATTCTACGAGCAGTACTTC	CASSKQGFYEQYF
TRBJ1-1	NA	TRBV7-9	NA	TGTGCCAGCAGCCCTGAATGGTCAGGCACTGAAGCTTTCTTT	CASSPEWSGTEAFF
TRBJ2-5	TRBD2	TRBV5-4	NA	TGTGCCAGCAGCCGGGGACTAGCGGGGGGGTCTTACCAAGAGACCCAGTACTTC	CASSRGLAGGSYQETQYF
TRBJ1-3	TRBD1	TRBV9	NA	TGTGCCAGCAGTGCCGGGACAGCCAAGGGAAACACCATATATTTT	CASSAGTAKGNTIYF
TRBJ1-6	NA	TRBV7-2	NA	TGTGCCAGCAGCCAAAGGCAGAATTCACCCCTCCACTTT	CASSQRQNSPLHF
TRBJ2-7	NA	TRBV2	NA	TGTGCCAGCAGGAGGGAAGGGACCTACGAGCAGTACTTC	CASRREGTYEQYF
TRBJ1-5	NA	TRBV12-5	NA	TGTGCTAGTGGTCAAAGTCAGCCCCAGCATTTT	CASGQSQPQHF
TRBJ2-5	TRBD1	TRBV5-1	once	TGCGCCAGCAGCCTAGACAGGGATGAGACCCAGTACTTC	CASSLDRDETQYF
TRBJ2-1	TRBD2	TRBV2	once	TGTGCCAGCAGTGAAGTACTAGCGGGGGGTGAGCAGTTCTTC	CASSEVLAGGEQFF
TRBJ1-2	NA	TRBV6-1	NA	TGTGCCAGCAGTGAAGCGGCCTATGGCGGCCCCCATGGCTACACCTTC	CASSEAAYGGPHGYTF
TRBJ2-5	NA	TRBV5-4	few	TGTGCCAGCAGCCCCCGTGGGCAAGAGACCCAGTACTTC	CASSPRGQETQYF
TRBJ1-2	NA	TRBV5-1	NA	TGCGCCAGCAGCGATGGCTCTTTGGGCTACACCTTC	CASSDGSLGYTF
TRBJ1-1	TRBD1	TRBV9	NA	TGTGCCAGCAGCCCGGACTCAGGGGGAAGGCGGAAAACTGAAGCTTTCTTT	CASSPDSGGRRKTEAFF
TRBJ1-1	NA	TRBV2	NA	TGTGCCAGCAGGGTAGGGCTATTGAACACTGAAGCTTTCTTT	CASRVGLLNTEAFF
TRBJ1-1	NA	TRBV23-1	NA	TGCGCCAGCAGTCAAAGTTTCGGGAACACTGAAGCTTTCTTT	CASSQSFGNTEAFF
TRBJ1-2	TRBD1	TRBV5-4	NA	TGTGCCAGCAGCTTGGGGGACAGGGAGAGCTATGGCTACACCTTC	CASSLGDRESYGYTF
TRBJ2-2	TRBD1	TRBV6-4	NA	TGTGCCAGCAGCCAAACCGGGACAGTAAACACCGGGGAGCTGTTTTTT	CASSQTGTVNTGELFF
TRBJ1-3	NA	TRBV2	few	TGTGCCAGCAGTATTCGAGATTCTGGAAACACCATATATTTT	CASSIRDSGNTIYF
TRBJ2-1	TRBD2	TRBV5-1	NA	TGCGCCAGCAGCGCCGCTAGCGGGGGGGCCTCGAACAATGAGCAGTTCTTC	CASSAASGGASNNEQFF
TRBJ2-7	NA	TRBV10-3	NA	TGTGCCATCAGTGAAACAGGTAGCTCCTACGAGCAGTACTTC	CAISETGSSYEQYF
TRBJ1-2	TRBD1	TRBV29-1	few	TGCAGCGGGTCCGGGACAGGGGATGACTATGGCTACACCTTC	CSGSGTGDDYGYTF
TRBJ1-5	TRBD1	TRBV7-8	NA	TGTGCCAGCAGCTCGGGACAGCTCAATCAGCCCCAGCATTTT	CASSSGQLNQPQHF
TRBJ1-2	NA	TRBV7-9	once	TGTGCCAGCAGCCCCACGGGCGGGGAGGGCTACACCTTC	CASSPTGGEGYTF
TRBJ1-1	TRBD1	TRBV5-1	NA	TGCGCCAGCAGCAGAGCGGGACAGGGACGCACTGAAGCTTTCTTT	CASSRAGQGRTEAFF
TRBJ1-2	NA	TRBV5-5	NA	TGTGCCAGCATCGGGGTACTTAGCAACTATGGCTACACCTTC	CASIGVLSNYGYTF
TRBJ1-2	NA	TRBV7-2	NA	TGTGCCAGCAGCTTAGTAGGGGACGGGAGCTACACCTTC	CASSLVGDGSYTF
TRBJ2-7	NA	TRBV11-2	few	TGTGCCAGCAGCTTAGTGACGGCAACGGCCTACGAGCAGTACTTC	CASSLVTATAYEQYF
TRBJ1-2	NA	TRBV2	NA	TGTGCCAGCAGTGTTTCAGAGTATGGCTACACCTTC	CASSVSEYGYTF